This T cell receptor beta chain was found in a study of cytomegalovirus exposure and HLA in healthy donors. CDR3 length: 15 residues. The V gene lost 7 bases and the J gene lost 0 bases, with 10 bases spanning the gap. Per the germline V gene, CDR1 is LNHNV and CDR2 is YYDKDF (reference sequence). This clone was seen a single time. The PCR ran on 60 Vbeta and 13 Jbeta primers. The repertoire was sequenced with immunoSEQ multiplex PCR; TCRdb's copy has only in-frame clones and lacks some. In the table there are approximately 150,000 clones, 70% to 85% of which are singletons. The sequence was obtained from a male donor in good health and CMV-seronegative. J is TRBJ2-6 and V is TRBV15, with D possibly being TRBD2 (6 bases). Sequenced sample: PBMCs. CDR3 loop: CATTHGSSGANVLTF. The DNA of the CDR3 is TGTGCCACCACCCACGGGAGCTCTGGGGCCAACGTCCTGACTTTC. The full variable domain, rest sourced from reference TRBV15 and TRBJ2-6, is DAMVIQNPRYQVTQFGKPVTLSCSQTLNHNVMYWYQQKSSQAPKLLFHYYDKDFNNEADTPDNFQSRRPNTSFCFLDIRSPGLGDTAMYLCATTHGSSGANVLTFGAGSRLTVL.